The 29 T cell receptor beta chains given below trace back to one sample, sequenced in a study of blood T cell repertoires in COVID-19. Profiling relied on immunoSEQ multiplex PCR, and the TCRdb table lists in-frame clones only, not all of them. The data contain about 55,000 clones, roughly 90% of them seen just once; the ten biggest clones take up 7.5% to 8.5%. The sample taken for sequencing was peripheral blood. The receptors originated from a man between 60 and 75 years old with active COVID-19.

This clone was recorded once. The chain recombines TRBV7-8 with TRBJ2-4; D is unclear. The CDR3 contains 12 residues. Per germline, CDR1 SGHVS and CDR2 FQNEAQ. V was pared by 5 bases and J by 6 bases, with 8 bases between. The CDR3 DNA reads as TGTGCCAGCAGCCTCCCGGGAAACATTCAGTACTTC. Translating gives CASSLPGNIQYF.

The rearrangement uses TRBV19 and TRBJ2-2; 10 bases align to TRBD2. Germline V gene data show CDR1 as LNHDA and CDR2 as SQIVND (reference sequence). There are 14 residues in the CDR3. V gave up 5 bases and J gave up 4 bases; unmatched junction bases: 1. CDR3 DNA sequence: TGTGCCAGTAGTCTAGCGGGAGTCACCGGGGAGCTGTTTTTT. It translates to CASSLAGVTGELFF. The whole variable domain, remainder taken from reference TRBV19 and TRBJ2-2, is DGGITQSPKYLFRKEGQNVTLSCEQNLNHDAMYWYRQDPGQGLRLIYYSQIVNDFQKGDIAEGYSVSREKKESFPLTVTSAQKNPTAFYLCASSLAGVTGELFFGEGSRLTVL.

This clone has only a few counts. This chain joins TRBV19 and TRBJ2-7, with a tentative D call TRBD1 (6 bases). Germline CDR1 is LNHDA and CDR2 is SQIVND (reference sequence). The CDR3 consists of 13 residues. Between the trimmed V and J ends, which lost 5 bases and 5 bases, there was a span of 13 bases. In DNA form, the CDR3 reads TGTGCCAGTAGTCAAAACAGGGCCCACGAGCAGTACTTC. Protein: CASSQNRAHEQYF.

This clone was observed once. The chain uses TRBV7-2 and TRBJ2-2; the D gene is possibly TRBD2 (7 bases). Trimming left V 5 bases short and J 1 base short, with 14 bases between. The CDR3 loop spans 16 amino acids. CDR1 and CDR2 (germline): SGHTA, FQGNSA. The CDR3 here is CASSPREGVNTGELFF. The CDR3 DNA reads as TGTGCCAGCAGCCCGAGGGAGGGGGTGAACACCGGGGAGCTGTTTTTT.

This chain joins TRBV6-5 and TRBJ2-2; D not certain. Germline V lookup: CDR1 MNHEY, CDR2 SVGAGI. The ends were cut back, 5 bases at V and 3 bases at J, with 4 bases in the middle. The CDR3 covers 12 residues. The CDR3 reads CASSKHTGELFF. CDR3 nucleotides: TGTGCCAGCAGTAAGCACACCGGGGAGCTGTTTTTT.

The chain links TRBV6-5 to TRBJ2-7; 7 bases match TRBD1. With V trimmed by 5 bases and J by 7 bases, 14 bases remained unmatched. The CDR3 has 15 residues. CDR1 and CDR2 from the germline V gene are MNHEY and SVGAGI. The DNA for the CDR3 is TGTGCCAGCAGTAGACAGGCAGGGGGAGTTGAGGAGCAGTACTTC. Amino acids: CASSRQAGGVEEQYF.

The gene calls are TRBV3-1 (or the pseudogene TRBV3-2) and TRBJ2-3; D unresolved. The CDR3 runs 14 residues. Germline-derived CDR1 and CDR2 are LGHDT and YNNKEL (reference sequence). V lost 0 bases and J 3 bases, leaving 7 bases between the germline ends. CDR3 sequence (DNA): TGTGCCAGCAGCCAAGATTGGGCTACAGATACGCAGTATTTT. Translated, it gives CASSQDWATDTQYF.

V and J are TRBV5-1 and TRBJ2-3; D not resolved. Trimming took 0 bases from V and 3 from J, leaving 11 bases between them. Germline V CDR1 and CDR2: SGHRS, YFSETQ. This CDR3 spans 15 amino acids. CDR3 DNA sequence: TGCGCCAGCAGCTTGGGGGTGGTCGGGACAGATACGCAGTATTTT. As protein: CASSLGVVGTDTQYF.

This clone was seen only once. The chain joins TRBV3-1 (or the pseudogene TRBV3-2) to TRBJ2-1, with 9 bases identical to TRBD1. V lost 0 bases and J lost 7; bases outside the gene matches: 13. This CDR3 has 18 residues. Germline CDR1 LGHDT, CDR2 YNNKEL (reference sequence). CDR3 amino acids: CASSQDEFEDRGRNEQFF. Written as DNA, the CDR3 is TGTGCCAGCAGCCAAGACGAGTTCGAGGACAGGGGTAGGAATGAGCAGTTCTTC.

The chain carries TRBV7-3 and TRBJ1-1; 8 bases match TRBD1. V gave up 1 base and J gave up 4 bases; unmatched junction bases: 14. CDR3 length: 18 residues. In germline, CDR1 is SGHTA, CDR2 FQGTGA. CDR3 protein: CASSLKTPTGTGSTEAFF. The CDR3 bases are TGTGCCAGCAGCTTAAAGACCCCAACCGGGACAGGTTCCACTGAAGCTTTCTTT. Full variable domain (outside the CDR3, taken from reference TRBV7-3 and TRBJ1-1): GAGVSQTPSNKVTEKGKYVELRCDPISGHTALYWYRQSLGQGPEFLIYFQGTGAADDSGLPNDRFFAVRPEGSVSTLKIQRTERGDSAVYLCASSLKTPTGTGSTEAFFGQGTRLTVV.

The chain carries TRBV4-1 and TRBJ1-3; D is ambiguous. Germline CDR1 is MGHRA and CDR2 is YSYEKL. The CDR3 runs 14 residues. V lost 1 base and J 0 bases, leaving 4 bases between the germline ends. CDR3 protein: CASSQGSSGNTIYF. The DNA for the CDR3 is TGCGCCAGCAGCCAAGGGAGCTCTGGAAACACCATATATTTT.

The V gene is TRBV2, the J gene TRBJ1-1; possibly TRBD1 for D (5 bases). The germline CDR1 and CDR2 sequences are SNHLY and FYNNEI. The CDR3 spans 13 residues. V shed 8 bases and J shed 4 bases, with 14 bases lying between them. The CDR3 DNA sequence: TGTGCCAGCCCCGTCAGGGATAGCACTGAAGCTTTCTTT. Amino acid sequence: CASPVRDSTEAFF.

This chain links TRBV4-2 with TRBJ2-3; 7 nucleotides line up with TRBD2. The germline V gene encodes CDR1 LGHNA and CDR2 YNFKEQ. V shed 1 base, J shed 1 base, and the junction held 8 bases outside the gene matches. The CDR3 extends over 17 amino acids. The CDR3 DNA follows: TGTGCCAGCAGCCAAGCTTTAGGACTAGGGGGCACAGATACGCAGTATTTT. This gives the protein CASSQALGLGGTDTQYF.

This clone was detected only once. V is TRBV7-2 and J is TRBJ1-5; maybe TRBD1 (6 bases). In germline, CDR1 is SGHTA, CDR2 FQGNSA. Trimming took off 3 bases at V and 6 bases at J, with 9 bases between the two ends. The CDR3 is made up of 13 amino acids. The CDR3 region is CASSFDRFQPQHF. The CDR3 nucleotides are TGTGCCAGCAGCTTTGACAGGTTTCAGCCCCAGCATTTT.

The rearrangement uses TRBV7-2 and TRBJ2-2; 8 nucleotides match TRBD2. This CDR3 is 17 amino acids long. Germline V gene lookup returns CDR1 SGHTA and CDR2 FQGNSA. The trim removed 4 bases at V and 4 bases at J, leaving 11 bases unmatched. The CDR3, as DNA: TGTGCCAGCAGCTCATACCGGACTAGCTGGGGCACCGGGGAGCTGTTTTTT. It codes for CASSSYRTSWGTGELFF. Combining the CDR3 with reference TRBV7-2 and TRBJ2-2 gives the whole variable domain GAGVSQSPSNKVTEKGKDVELRCDPISGHTALYWYRQSLGQGLEFLIYFQGNSAPDKSGLPSDRFSAERTGGSVSTLTIQRTQQEDSAVYLCASSSYRTSWGTGELFFGEGSRLTVL.

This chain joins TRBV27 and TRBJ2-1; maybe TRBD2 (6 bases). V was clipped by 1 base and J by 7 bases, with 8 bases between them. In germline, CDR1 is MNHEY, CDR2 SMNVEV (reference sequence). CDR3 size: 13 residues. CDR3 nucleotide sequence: TGTGCCAGCAGTTTATTTCTAGCGAATGAGCAGTTCTTC. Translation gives CASSLFLANEQFF.

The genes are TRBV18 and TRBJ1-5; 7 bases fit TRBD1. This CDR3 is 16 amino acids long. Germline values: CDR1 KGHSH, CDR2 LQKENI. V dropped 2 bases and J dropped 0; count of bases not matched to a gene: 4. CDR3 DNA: TGTGCCAGCTCACCAGGGACAGTCAATAGCAATCAGCCCCAGCATTTT. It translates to CASSPGTVNSNQPQHF.

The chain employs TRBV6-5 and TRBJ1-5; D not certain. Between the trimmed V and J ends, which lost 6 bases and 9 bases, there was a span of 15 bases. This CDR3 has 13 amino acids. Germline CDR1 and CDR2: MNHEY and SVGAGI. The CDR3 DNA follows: TGTGCCAGCAGAAAGGACGCGGGGAGGCCCCAGCATTTT. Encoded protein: CASRKDAGRPQHF.

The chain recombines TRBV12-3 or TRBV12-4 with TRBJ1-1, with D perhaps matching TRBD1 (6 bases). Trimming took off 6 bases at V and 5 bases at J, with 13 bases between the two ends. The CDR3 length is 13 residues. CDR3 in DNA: TGTGCCAGCAGCTCGAGGGGGTGGACTGAAGCTTTCTTT. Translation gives CASSSRGWTEAFF.

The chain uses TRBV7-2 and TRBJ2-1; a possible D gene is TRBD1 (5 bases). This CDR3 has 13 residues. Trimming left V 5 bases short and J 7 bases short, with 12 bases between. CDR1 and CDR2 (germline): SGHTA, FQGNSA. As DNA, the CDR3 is TGTGCCAGCAGCCACCAGGGATTTAATGAGCAGTTCTTC. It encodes CASSHQGFNEQFF. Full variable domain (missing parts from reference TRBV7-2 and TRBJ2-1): GAGVSQSPSNKVTEKGKDVELRCDPISGHTALYWYRQSLGQGLEFLIYFQGNSAPDKSGLPSDRFSAERTGGSVSTLTIQRTQQEDSAVYLCASSHQGFNEQFFGPGTRLTVL.

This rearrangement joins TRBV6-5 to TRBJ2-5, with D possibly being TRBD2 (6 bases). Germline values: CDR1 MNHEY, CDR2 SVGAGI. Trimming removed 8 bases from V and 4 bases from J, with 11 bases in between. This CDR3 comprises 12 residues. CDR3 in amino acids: CASGTGLETQYF. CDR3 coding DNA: TGTGCCAGCGGTACGGGACTAGAGACCCAGTACTTC.

The CDR3 region is CSAEDRERLKPEAFF. The CDR3 bases are TGCAGCGCTGAGGACAGGGAAAGGTTAAAACCTGAAGCTTTCTTT. The rearrangement uses TRBV29-1 and TRBJ1-1, with TRBD1 matching over 8 bases. Germline V gene sequence: CDR1 SQVTM, CDR2 ANQGSEA. V gave up 7 bases and J gave up 6 bases; unmatched junction bases: 16. The CDR3 consists of 15 residues.

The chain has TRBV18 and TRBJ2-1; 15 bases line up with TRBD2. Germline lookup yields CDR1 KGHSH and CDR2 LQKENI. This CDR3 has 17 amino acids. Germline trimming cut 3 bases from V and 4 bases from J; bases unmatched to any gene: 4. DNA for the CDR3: TGTGCCAGCTCACCGCGGACTAGCGGGAGGGAATACAATGAGCAGTTCTTC. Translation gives CASSPRTSGREYNEQFF. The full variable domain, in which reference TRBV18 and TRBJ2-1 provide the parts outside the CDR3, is NAGVMQNPRHLVRRRGQEARLRCSPMKGHSHVYWYRQLPEEGLKFMVYLQKENIIDESGMPKERFSAEFPKEGPSILRIQQVVRGDSAAYFCASSPRTSGREYNEQFFGPGTRLTVL.

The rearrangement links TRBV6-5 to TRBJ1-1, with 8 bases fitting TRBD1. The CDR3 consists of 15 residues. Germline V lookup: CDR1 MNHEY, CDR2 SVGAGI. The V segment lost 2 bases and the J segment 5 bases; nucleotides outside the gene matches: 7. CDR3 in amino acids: CASSYSPRGHTEAFF. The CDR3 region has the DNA TGTGCCAGCAGTTACAGTCCCAGGGGGCATACTGAAGCTTTCTTT.

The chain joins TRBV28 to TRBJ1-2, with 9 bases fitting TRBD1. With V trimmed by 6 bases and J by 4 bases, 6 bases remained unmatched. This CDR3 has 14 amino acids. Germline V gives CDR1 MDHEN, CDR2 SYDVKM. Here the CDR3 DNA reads TGTGCCAGCAGGCGCATACAGGGGGCCTATGGCTACACCTTC. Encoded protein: CASRRIQGAYGYTF.

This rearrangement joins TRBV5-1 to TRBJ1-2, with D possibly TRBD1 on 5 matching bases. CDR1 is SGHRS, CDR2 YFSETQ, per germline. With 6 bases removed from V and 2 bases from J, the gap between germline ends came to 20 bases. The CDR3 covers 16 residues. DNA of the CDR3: TGCGCCAGCACGCCCGGGACTCCTAGAGTCAACTATGGCTACACCTTC. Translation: CASTPGTPRVNYGYTF.

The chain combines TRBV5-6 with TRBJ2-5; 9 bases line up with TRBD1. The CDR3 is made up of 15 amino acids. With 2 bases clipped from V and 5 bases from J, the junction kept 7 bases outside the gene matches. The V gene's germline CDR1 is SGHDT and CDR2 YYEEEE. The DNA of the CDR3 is TGTGCCAGCAGCTTCCCAAGGACAGGGGATGAGACCCAGTACTTC. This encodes CASSFPRTGDETQYF.

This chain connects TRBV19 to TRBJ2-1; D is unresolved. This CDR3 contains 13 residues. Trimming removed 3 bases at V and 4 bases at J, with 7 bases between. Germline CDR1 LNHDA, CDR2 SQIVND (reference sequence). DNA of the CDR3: TGTGCCAGTAGTATCTCCAGGTACAATGAGCAGTTCTTC. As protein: CASSISRYNEQFF.

Written as DNA, the CDR3 is TGTGCCAGCAGCTTGGGGTGCGGACAGAAGGGTATTTCGGAGACCCAGTACTTC. This gives the protein CASSLGCGQKGISETQYF. The V call is TRBV5-4, the J call TRBJ2-5, with D maybe TRBD1 (6 bases). Germline CDR1 is SGHNT and CDR2 is YYREEE (reference sequence). V lost 0 bases and J 5 bases, leaving 23 bases between the germline ends. The CDR3 sequence is 18 residues long.